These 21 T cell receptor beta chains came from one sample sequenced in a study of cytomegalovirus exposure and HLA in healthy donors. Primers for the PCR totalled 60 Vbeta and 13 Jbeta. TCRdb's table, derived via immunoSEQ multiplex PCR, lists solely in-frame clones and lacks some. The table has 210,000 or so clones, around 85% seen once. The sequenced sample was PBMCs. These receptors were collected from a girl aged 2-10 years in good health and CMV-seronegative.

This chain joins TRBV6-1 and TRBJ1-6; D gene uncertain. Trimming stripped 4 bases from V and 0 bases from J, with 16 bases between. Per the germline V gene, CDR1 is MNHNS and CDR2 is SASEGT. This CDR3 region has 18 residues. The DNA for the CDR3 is TGTGCCAGCAGTGGCCCGGCGGCAGCTAGCTCCTATAATTCACCCCTCCACTTT. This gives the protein CASSGPAAASSYNSPLHF.

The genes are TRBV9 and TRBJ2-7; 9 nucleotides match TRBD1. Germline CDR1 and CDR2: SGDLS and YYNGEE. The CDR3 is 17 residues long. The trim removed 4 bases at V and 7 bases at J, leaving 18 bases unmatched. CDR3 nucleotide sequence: TGTGCCAGCAGCCCCACCCTCCGGACAGGGGCCTCCGGGGAGCAGTACTTC. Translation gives CASSPTLRTGASGEQYF. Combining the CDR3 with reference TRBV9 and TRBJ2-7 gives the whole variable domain DSGVTQTPKHLITATGQRVTLRCSPRSGDLSVYWYQQSLDQGLQFLIQYYNGEERAKGNILERFSAQQFPDLHSELNLSSLELGDSALYFCASSPTLRTGASGEQYFGPGTRLTVT.

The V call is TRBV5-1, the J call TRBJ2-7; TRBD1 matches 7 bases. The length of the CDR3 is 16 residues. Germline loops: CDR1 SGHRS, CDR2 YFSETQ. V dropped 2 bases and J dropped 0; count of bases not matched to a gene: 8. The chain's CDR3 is CASSLSPGQSSYEQYF. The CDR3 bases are TGCGCCAGCAGCTTATCGCCGGGACAGAGCTCCTACGAGCAGTACTTC.

The CDR3 loop reads CASSSGTSGTYNEQFF. The CDR3 coding sequence is TGTGCCAGCAGTTCCGGGACTAGCGGGACCTACAATGAGCAGTTCTTC. V and J are TRBV6-5 and TRBJ2-1, with 13 bases aligning to TRBD2. The V gene end was trimmed by 4 bases and the J gene end by 2 bases; junction bases not matched to a gene: 2. Germline V lookup: CDR1 MNHEY, CDR2 SVGAGI. The CDR3 loop spans 16 amino acids.

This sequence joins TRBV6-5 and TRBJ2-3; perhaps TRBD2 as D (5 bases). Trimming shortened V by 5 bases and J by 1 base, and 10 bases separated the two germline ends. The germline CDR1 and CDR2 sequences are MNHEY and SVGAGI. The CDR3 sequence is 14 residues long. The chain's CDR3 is CASSPTTGTDTQYF. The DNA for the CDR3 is TGTGCCAGCAGTCCGACTACCGGCACAGATACGCAGTATTTT.

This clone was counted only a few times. In DNA form, the CDR3 reads TGTGCCAGCGCACCGCCCACAGGTTTAAATGAAAAACTGTTTTTT. Amino acids: CASAPPTGLNEKLFF. The chain combines TRBV28 with TRBJ1-4, with D possibly being TRBD1 (5 bases). Germline V lookup: CDR1 MDHEN, CDR2 SYDVKM. V lost 8 bases to trimming and J lost 5 bases, with 18 bases between them. The CDR3 contains 15 residues. The complete variable domain, with remaining parts taken from reference TRBV28 and TRBJ1-4, reads DVKVTQSSRYLVKRTGEKVFLECVQDMDHENMFWYRQDPGLGLRLIYFSYDVKMKEKGDIPEGYSVSREKKERFSLILESASTNQTSMYLCASAPPTGLNEKLFFGSGTQLSVL.

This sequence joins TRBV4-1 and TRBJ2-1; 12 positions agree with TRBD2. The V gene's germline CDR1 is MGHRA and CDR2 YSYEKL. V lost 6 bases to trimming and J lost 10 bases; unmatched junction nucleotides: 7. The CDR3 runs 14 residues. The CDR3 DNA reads TGCGCCAGCAGGCTAGCGGGGGGGTCTGGGGAGCAGTTCTTC. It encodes CASRLAGGSGEQFF.

In DNA, the CDR3 is TGTGCCTCCCAAAGGTTAGCGGGAGTAAATGAGCAGTTCTTC. It yields the protein CASQRLAGVNEQFF. The chain carries TRBV30 and TRBJ2-1; 9 bases are a match to TRBD2. V dropped 7 bases and J dropped 7; count of bases not matched to a gene: 11. CDR3 length: 14 residues. CDR1 and CDR2 (germline): GTSNPN, SVGIG (reference sequence).

CDR3: CASSLVGNYLTYEQYF. CDR3 sequence (DNA): TGTGCCAGCAGCTTAGTCGGGAACTATCTAACCTACGAGCAGTACTTC. The chain links TRBV7-9 to TRBJ2-7; tentative D call: TRBD2 (5 bases). The CDR3 is made up of 16 amino acids. Germline V CDR1 and CDR2: SEHNR, FQNEAQ (reference sequence). Trimming pared 1 base from V and 2 bases from J, leaving 15 bases between.

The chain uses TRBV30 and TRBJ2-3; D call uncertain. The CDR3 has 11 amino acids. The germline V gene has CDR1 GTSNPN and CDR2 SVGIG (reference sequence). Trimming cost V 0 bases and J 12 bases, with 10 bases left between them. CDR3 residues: CAWSVSNRQYF. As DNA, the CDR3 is TGTGCCTGGAGTGTATCTAACCGTCAGTATTTT. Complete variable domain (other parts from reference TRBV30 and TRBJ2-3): SQTIHQWPATLVQPVGSPLSLECTVEGTSNPNLYWYRQAAGRGLQLLFYSVGIGQISSEVPQNLSASRPQDRQFILSSKKLLLSDSGFYLCAWSVSNRQYFGPGTRLTVL.

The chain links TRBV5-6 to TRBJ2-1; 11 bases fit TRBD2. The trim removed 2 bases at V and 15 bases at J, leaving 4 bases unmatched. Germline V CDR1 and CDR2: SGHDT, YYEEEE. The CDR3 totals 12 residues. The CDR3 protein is CASSLTSGRSFF. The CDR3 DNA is TGTGCCAGCAGCTTAACTAGCGGGAGATCGTTCTTC.

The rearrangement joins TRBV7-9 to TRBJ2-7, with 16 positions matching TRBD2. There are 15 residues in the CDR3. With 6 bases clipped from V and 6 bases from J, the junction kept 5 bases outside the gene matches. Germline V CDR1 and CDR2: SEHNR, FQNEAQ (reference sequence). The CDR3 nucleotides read TGTGCCAGCAGGGGAGGGACTAGCGGGAGGGGCGAGCAGTACTTC. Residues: CASRGGTSGRGEQYF. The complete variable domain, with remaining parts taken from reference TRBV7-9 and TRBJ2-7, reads DTGVSQNPRHKITKRGQNVTFRCDPISEHNRLYWYRQTLGQGPEFLTYFQNEAQLEKSRLLSDRFSAERPKGSFSTLEIQRTEQGDSAMYLCASRGGTSGRGEQYFGPGTRLTVT.

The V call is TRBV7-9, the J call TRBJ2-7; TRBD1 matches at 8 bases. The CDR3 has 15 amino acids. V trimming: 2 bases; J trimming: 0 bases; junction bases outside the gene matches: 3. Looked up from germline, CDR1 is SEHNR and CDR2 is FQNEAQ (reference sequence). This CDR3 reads CASSLRTGPSYEQYF. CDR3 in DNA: TGTGCCAGCAGCTTAAGGACAGGGCCCTCCTACGAGCAGTACTTC.

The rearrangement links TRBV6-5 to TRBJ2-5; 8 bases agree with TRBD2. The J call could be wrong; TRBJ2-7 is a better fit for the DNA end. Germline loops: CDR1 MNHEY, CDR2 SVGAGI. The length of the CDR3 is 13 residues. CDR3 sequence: CASSWREAHEQYF. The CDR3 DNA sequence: TGTGCCAGCAGTTGGCGGGAGGCCCACGAGCAGTACTTC.

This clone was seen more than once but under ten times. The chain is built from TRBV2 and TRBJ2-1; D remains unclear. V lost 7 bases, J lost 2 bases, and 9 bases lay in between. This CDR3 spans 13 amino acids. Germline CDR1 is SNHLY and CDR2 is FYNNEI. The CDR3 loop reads CASMAATYNEQFF. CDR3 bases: TGTGCCAGCATGGCGGCTACCTACAATGAGCAGTTCTTC.

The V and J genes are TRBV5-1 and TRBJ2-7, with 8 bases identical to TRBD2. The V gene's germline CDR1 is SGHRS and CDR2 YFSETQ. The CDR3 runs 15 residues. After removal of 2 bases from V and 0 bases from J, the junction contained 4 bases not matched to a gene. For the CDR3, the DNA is TGCGCCAGCAGCTTTAGCGGGGCAAGCTCCTACGAGCAGTACTTC. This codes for CASSFSGASSYEQYF.

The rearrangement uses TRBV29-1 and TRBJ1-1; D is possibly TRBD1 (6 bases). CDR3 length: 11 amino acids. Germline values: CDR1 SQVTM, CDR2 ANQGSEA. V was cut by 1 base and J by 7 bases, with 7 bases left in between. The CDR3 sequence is CSVEGGREAFF. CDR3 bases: TGCAGCGTTGAAGGGGGGCGTGAAGCTTTCTTT. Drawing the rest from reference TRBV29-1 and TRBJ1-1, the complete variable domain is SAVISQKPSRDICQRGTSLTIQCQVDSQVTMMFWYRQQPGQSLTLIATANQGSEATYESGFVIDKFPISRPNLTFSTLTVSNMSPEDSSIYLCSVEGGREAFFGQGTRLTVV.

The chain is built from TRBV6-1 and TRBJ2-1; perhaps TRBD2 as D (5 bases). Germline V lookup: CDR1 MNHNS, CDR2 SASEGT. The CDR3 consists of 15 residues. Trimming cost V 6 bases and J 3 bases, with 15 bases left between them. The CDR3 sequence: CASSLSGGDYNEQFF. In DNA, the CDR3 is TGTGCCAGCAGCCTGAGCGGTGGGGACTACAATGAGCAGTTCTTC.

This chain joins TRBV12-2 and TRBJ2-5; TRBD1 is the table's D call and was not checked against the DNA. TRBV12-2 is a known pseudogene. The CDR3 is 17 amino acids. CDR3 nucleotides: TGTGCAAGTCGCTCTATCCGCCACAGGGCCTACCAAGAGACCCAGTACTTC. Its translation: CASRSIRHRAYQETQYF.

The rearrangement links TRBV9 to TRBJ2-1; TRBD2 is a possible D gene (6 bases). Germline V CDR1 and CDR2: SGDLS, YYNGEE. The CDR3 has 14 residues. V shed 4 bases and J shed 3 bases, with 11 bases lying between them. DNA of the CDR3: TGTGCCAGCAGCCCCGGGACTTACTACAATGAGCAGTTCTTC. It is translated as CASSPGTYYNEQFF.

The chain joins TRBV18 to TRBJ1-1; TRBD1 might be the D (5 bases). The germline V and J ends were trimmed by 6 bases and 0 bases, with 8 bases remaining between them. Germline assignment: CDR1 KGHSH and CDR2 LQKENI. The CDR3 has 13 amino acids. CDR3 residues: CASSQGLNTEAFF. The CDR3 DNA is TGTGCCAGCTCCCAGGGATTGAACACTGAAGCTTTCTTT.